Given below is one TCR beta chain in context. The antigen it recognizes is unknown. Per-base qualities were not stored, and no clone one base away is much larger. This record belongs to a study of T cell changes during pregnancy in multiple sclerosis (dated by TCRdb to between 2018 and 2021). For the wider study: In women with multiple sclerosis, the researchers looked at how the T cell repertoire shifted as pregnancy progressed.

The library was built by means of the immunoSEQ multiplex PCR assay. The clones in this table, taken by TCRdb from immuneACCESS, are in-frame only. Not every clone is retained; where verified, under half of the shortfall comes from an unresolved V gene, and the cause of the rest is unknown. The sample table contains about 68,000 clones; only one count was recorded for roughly nine tenths of them. The top ten clones comprise around 1.5% of the sample. Cut back by 0 bases and 0 bases, the V and J ends lie 9 bases apart. Reading the germline V gene (reference sequence) gives CDR1 SGHNT and CDR2 YYREEE. The CDR3 covers 15 residues, taking in both the cysteine and the phenylalanine. Only the CDR3 DNA stays, 45 bases, in frame from base 1.

The sequencing used peripheral blood, collected in the third trimester of pregnancy. In this chain, TRBV5-4 is recombined with TRBJ1-1; there is no confident call for the D gene. This clonotype originated in a female donor with multiple sclerosis, enrolled in a pregnancy study. The DNA reads as follows: TGTGCCAGCAGCTTGGAAACGAGATTGAACACTGAAGCTTTCTTT. Translation gives CASSLETRLNTEAFF.